This T cell receptor (beta chain) came from a study of cytomegalovirus exposure and HLA in healthy donors. Study-level background: Among 150 million to 200 million T cells, an earlier analysis found around 100 million unique TCR beta sequences. Study results and limitations: Another analysis was done later, and it associated fewer than 20,000 TCR beta sequences with HLA alleles at 0.05 false discovery rate.

A multiplex PCR was run with 60 Vbeta primers and 13 Jbeta primers. Produced via immunoSEQ multiplex PCR; TCRdb's table is partial and in-frame only. The sample yields about 160,000 clones, around 83% seen once. Sampled while nominally healthy, donors likely had unrecorded immune exposures. Germline values: CDR1 MGHRA, CDR2 YSYEKL. V shed 4 bases and J 2 bases; nucleotides not matched to a gene: 8. CDR3 length equals 17 residues. With regard to this clone: Its cognate antigen is unknown.

This sequence joins TRBV4-1 and TRBJ2-6; 7 bases are a match to TRBD1. Sequencing was performed on PBMCs. The sequence came from a male donor in good health and CMV-seropositive. CDR3 DNA: TGCGCCAGCAGCCCTGACAGGGCAGTTACTGGGGCCAACGTCCTGACTTTC. Translated, it gives CASSPDRAVTGANVLTF.